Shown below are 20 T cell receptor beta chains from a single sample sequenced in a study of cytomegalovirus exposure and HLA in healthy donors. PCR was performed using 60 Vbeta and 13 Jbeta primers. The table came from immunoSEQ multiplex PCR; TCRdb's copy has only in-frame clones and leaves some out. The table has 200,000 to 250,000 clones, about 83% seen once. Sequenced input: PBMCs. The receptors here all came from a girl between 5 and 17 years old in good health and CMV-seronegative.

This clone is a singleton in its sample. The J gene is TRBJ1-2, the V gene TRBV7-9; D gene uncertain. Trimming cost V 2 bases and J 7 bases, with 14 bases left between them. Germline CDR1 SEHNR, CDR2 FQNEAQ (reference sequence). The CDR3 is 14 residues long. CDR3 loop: CASSLRRGFGGYTF. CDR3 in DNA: TGTGCCAGCAGCTTACGCCGAGGGTTTGGTGGCTACACCTTC.

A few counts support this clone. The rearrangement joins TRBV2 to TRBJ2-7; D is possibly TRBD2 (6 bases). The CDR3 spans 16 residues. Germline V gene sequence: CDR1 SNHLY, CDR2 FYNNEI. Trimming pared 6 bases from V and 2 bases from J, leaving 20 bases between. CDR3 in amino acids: CASSGGRFRSTYEQYF. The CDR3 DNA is TGTGCCAGCAGCGGGGGTCGTTTCAGGTCTACCTACGAGCAGTACTTC.

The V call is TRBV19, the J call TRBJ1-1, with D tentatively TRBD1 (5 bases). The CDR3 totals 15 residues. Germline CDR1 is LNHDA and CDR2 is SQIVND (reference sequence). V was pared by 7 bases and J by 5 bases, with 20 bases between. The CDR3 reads CASTDPGLGATEAFF. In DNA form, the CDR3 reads TGTGCCAGTACCGACCCGGGACTCGGGGCAACTGAAGCTTTCTTT. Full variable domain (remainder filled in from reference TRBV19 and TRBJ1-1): DGGITQSPKYLFRKEGQNVTLSCEQNLNHDAMYWYRQDPGQGLRLIYYSQIVNDFQKGDIAEGYSVSREKKESFPLTVTSAQKNPTAFYLCASTDPGLGATEAFFGQGTRLTVV.

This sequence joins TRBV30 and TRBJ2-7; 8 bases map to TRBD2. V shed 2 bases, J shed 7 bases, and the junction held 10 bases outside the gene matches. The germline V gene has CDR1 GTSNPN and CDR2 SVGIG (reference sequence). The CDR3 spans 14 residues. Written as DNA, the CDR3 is TGTGCCTGGAGTCGCAGCGGGGGCAGGTGGGAGCAGTACTTC. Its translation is CAWSRSGGRWEQYF.

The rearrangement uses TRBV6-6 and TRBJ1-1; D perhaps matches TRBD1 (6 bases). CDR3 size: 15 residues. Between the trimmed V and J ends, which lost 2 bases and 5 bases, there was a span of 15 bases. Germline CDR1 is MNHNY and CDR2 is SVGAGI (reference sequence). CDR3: CASSYPQGKGTEAFF. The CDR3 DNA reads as TGTGCCAGCAGTTACCCACAGGGAAAGGGGACTGAAGCTTTCTTT.

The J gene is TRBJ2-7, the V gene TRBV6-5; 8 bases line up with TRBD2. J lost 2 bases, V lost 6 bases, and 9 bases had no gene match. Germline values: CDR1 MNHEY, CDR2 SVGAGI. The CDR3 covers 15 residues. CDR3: CASSPLAGHTYEQYF. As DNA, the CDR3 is TGTGCCAGCAGCCCTTTAGCGGGGCACACCTACGAGCAGTACTTC.

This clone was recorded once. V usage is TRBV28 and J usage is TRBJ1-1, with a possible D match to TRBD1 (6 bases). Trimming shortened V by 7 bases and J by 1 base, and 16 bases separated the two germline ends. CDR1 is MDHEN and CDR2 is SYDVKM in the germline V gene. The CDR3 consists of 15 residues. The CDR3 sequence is CASIGTRITNTEAFF. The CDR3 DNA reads TGTGCCAGCATTGGGACAAGAATTACGAACACTGAAGCTTTCTTT.

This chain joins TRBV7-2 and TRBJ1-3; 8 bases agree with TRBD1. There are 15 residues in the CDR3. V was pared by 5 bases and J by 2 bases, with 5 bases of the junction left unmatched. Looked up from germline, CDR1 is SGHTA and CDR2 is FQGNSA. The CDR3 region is CASSLQGATGNTIYF. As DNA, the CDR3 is TGTGCCAGCAGCCTTCAGGGGGCGACTGGAAACACCATATATTTT.

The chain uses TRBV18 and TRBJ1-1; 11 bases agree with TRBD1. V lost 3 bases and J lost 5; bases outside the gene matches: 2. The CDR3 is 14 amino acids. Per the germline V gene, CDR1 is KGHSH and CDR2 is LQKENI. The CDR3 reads CASSPGQGGTEAFF. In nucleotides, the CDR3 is TGTGCCAGCTCACCGGGACAGGGGGGGACTGAAGCTTTCTTT.

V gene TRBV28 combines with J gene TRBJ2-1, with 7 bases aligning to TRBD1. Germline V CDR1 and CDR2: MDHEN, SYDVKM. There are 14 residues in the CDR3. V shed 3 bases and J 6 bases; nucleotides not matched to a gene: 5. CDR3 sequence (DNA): TGTGCCAGCAGTTTCATGACAGGGAGCAATGAGCAGTTCTTC. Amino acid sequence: CASSFMTGSNEQFF. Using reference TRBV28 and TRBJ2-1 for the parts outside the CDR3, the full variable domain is DVKVTQSSRYLVKRTGEKVFLECVQDMDHENMFWYRQDPGLGLRLIYFSYDVKMKEKGDIPEGYSVSREKKERFSLILESASTNQTSMYLCASSFMTGSNEQFFGPGTRLTVL.

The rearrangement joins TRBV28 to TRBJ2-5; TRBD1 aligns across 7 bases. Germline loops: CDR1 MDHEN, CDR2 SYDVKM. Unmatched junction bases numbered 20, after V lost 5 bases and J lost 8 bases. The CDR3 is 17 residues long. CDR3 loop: CASSPQTGTVPRQTQYF. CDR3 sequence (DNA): TGTGCCAGCAGTCCGCAAACCGGGACAGTCCCTAGACAAACCCAGTACTTC. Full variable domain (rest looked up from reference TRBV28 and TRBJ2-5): DVKVTQSSRYLVKRTGEKVFLECVQDMDHENMFWYRQDPGLGLRLIYFSYDVKMKEKGDIPEGYSVSREKKERFSLILESASTNQTSMYLCASSPQTGTVPRQTQYFGPGTRLLVL.

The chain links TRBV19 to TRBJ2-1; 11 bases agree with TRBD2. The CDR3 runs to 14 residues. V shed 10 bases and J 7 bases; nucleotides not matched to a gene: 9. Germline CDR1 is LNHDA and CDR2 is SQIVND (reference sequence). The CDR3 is CATPTSGSENEQFF. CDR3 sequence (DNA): TGTGCCACCCCCACTAGCGGGAGTGAGAATGAGCAGTTCTTC.

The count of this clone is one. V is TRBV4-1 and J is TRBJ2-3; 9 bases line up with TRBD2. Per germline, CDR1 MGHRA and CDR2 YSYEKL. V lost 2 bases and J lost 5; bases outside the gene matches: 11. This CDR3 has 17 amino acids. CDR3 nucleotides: TGCGCCAGCAGCCAATACCGCGGGGGGGCCGTTGGAGATACGCAGTATTTT. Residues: CASSQYRGGAVGDTQYF.

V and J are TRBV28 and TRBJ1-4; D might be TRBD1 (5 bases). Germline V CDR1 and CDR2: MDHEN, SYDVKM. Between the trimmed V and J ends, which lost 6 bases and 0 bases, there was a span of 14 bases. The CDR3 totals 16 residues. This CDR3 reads CASRLGRGTTNEKLFF. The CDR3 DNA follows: TGTGCCAGCAGGCTGGGGAGGGGTACAACTAATGAAAAACTGTTTTTT.

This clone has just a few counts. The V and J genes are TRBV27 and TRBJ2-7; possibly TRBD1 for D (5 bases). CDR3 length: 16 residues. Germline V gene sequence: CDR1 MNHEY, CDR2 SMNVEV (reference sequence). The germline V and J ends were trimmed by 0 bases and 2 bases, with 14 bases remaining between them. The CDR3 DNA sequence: TGTGCCAGCAGTTTATCCCCCCAAGGGGAACCCTACGAGCAGTACTTC. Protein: CASSLSPQGEPYEQYF.

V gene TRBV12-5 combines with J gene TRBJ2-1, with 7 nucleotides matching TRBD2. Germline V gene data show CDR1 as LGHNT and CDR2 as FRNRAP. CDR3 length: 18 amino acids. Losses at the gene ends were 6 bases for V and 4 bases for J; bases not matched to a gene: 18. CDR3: CASGFTSARGINYNEQFF. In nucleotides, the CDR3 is TGTGCTAGTGGATTCACTAGCGCGAGAGGTATTAATTACAATGAGCAGTTCTTC.

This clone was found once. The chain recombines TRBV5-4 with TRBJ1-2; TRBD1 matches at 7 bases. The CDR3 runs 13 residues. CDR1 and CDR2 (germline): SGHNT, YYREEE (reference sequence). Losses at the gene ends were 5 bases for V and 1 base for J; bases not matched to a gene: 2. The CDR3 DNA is TGTGCCAGCAGGGACAGGCGTAACTATGGCTACACCTTC. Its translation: CASRDRRNYGYTF.

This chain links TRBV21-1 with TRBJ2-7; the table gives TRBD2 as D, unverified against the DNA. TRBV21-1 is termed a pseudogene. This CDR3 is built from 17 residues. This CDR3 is CASSKNRSSRISYEQYF. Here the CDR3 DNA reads TGTGCCAGCAGCAAAAACCGTTCTAGCCGGATCTCCTACGAGCAGTACTTC.

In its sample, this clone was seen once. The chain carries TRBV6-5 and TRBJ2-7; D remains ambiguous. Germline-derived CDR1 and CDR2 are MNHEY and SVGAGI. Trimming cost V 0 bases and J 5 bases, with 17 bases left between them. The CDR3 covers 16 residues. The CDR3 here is CASSYSNRRPFDEQYF. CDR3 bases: TGTGCCAGCAGTTACTCGAATCGCAGGCCGTTTGACGAGCAGTACTTC.

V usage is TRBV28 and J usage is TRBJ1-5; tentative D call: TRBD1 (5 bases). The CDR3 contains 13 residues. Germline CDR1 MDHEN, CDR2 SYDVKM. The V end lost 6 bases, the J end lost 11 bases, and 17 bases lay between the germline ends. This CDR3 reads CASRFQAGLSQHF. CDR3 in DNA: TGTGCCAGCAGATTCCAAGCGGGGCTGTCCCAGCATTTT.